Below are 9 T cell receptor beta chains sequenced from a single sample in a study of PD-L1 blockade in urothelial cancer. The time point here: pretreatment peripheral blood. Generated by immunoSEQ multiplex PCR, the TCRdb table keeps only in-frame clones and is missing some. The sample carries about 95,000 clones, 80% to 90% recorded once. The input for sequencing was PBMCs, taken around atezolizumab (anti-PD-L1) treatment. The origin of the receptors is a man aged 55 to 69 with urothelial cancer.

This chain connects TRBV6-5 to TRBJ1-1; D gene uncertain. The CDR3 sequence is 16 residues long. CDR1 is MNHEY, CDR2 SVGAGI, per germline. V lost 0 bases to trimming and J lost 4 bases, with 15 bases between them. This CDR3 is CASSYSGHPRGTEAFF. The CDR3 DNA is TGTGCCAGCAGTTACTCGGGTCACCCGAGAGGCACTGAAGCTTTCTTT.

The chain combines TRBV27 with TRBJ2-7; 8 bases agree with TRBD2. The J segment lost 3 bases and the V segment lost 0 bases, leaving 4 bases of the junction unmatched. Germline V gene lookup returns CDR1 MNHEY and CDR2 SMNVEV (reference sequence). The length of the CDR3 is 15 residues. The CDR3 region is CASSLSGLAGYEQYF. In nucleotides, the CDR3 is TGTGCCAGCAGTTTATCGGGCCTAGCGGGCTACGAGCAGTACTTC.

The rearrangement links TRBV5-1 to TRBJ1-2; the match to TRBD1 covers 7 bases. Unmatched junction bases numbered 3, after V lost 0 bases and J lost 4 bases. Germline loops: CDR1 SGHRS, CDR2 YFSETQ. The CDR3 contains 14 residues. CDR3 DNA: TGCGCCAGCAGCTTGGGACAGGGCTTCTATGGCTACACCTTC. It yields the protein CASSLGQGFYGYTF. The whole variable domain, filled in from reference TRBV5-1 and TRBJ1-2, reads KAGVTQTPRYLIKTRGQQVTLSCSPISGHRSVSWYQQTPGQGLQFLFEYFSETQRNKGNFPGRFSGRQFSNSRSEMNVSTLELGDSALYLCASSLGQGFYGYTFGSGTRLTVV.

The DNA for the CDR3 is TGTGCCAGCAGCTTAGGGCAGGGACAAGAAACACAGTACTTC. This encodes CASSLGQGQETQYF. This chain links TRBV7-2 with TRBJ2-5, with D perhaps TRBD1 (6 bases). Germline CDR1 SGHTA, CDR2 FQGNSA. Between the trimmed V and J ends, which lost 1 base and 11 bases, there was a span of 17 bases. This CDR3 region has 14 residues. Full variable domain (outside the CDR3, taken from reference TRBV7-2 and TRBJ2-5): GAGVSQSPSNKVTEKGKDVELRCDPISGHTALYWYRQSLGQGLEFLIYFQGNSAPDKSGLPSDRFSAERTGGSVSTLTIQRTQQEDSAVYLCASSLGQGQETQYFGPGTRLLVL.

This chain links TRBV6-6 with TRBJ1-1; the D is unclear. Germline V gene sequence: CDR1 MNHNY, CDR2 SVGAGI (reference sequence). V lost 5 bases and J lost 0, with 7 bases in between. The CDR3 is 13 residues long. CDR3 sequence (DNA): TGTGCCAGCAGTGGCCACATGAACACTGAAGCTTTCTTT. Translating it yields CASSGHMNTEAFF.

The CDR3 is CASRSKRRGTSGKPAKNIQYF. CDR3 DNA: TGTGCCAGCAGGTCGAAACGACGCGGGACTAGCGGGAAACCGGCCAAAAACATTCAGTACTTC. This chain connects TRBV27 to TRBJ2-4; TRBD2 matches 13 bases. The CDR3 totals 21 residues. V gave up 6 bases and J gave up 1 base; unmatched junction bases: 18. Per germline, CDR1 MNHEY and CDR2 SMNVEV (reference sequence).

The gene calls are TRBV5-6 and TRBJ2-2, with D tentatively TRBD2 (6 bases). V lost 5 bases to trimming and J lost 1 base, with 15 bases between them. The CDR3 length is 16 residues. Germline values: CDR1 SGHDT, CDR2 YYEEEE. The CDR3 is CASSGGMAGNTGELFF. In DNA form, the CDR3 reads TGTGCCAGCAGTGGGGGGATGGCAGGGAACACCGGGGAGCTGTTTTTT.

V and J are TRBV5-1 and TRBJ2-5; no reliable D call. CDR3 length: 15 residues. The germline CDR1 and CDR2 sequences are SGHRS and YFSETQ. V was cut by 0 bases and J by 0 bases, with 9 bases left in between. CDR3 sequence: CASSLVAGYQETQYF. The CDR3 DNA sequence: TGCGCCAGCAGCTTGGTGGCAGGTTACCAAGAGACCCAGTACTTC.

V is TRBV9 and J is TRBJ1-1, with D tentatively TRBD1 (5 bases). Germline lookup yields CDR1 SGDLS and CDR2 YYNGEE. The V end was cut by 4 bases, the J end by 5 bases, with 21 bases between. This CDR3 has 16 amino acids. The CDR3 DNA is TGTGCCAGCAGCCCCACGGGGGTGGGGAGGGGTACTGAAGCTTTCTTT. Protein sequence: CASSPTGVGRGTEAFF.